These 8 T cell receptor beta chains came from one sample sequenced in a study of blood T cell repertoires in COVID-19 (dated by TCRdb to about 2020). Library creation used the immunoSEQ multiplex PCR assay. The clones in this table, taken by TCRdb from immuneACCESS, are in-frame only. Not every clone is retained; where verified, under half of the shortfall comes from an unresolved V gene, and the cause of the rest is unknown. The sample profile shows about 75,000 clones; 88% of them were found once. Jointly, the top ten make up roughly a fifth of the sample. The specimen sequenced was peripheral blood. Source of these receptors: a human donor in a cohort sampled during active COVID-19.

The V call is TRBV28, the J call TRBJ2-5; D may be TRBD1 (6 bases). The germline V gene has CDR1 MDHEN and CDR2 SYDVKM. CDR3 length: 14 amino acids. Trimming removed 6 bases from V and 0 bases from J, with 11 bases in between. CDR3 DNA sequence: TGTGCCAGCAGGTCGAGGGGGTACCAAGAGACCCAGTACTTC. The encoded protein is CASRSRGYQETQYF.

The chain employs TRBV12-3 or TRBV12-4 and TRBJ1-2; no clear D gene. CDR3 length: 13 residues. With 3 bases removed from V and 3 bases from J, the gap between germline ends came to 8 bases. The CDR3 bases are TGTGCCAGCAGTTTGAGTCCCGACTATGGCTACACCTTC. It translates to CASSLSPDYGYTF.

CDR3 nucleotides: TGCAGCGTTGAGGGACTAGCGGGAGCCATACGTGGGCAGTACTTC. Translated: CSVEGLAGAIRGQYF. The V call is TRBV29-1, the J call TRBJ2-7; 14 positions agree with TRBD2. The CDR3 runs to 15 residues. Per the germline V gene, CDR1 is SQVTM and CDR2 is ANQGSEA. V dropped 3 bases and J dropped 9; count of bases not matched to a gene: 10.

This clone was recorded a few times. This sequence joins TRBV18 and TRBJ2-3, with no clear D. Per the germline V gene, CDR1 is KGHSH and CDR2 is LQKENI. V was clipped by 5 bases and J by 4 bases, with 10 bases between them. The CDR3 length is 13 residues. In DNA form, the CDR3 reads TGTGCCAGCTCAGCCTCAGGCGCAGATACGCAGTATTTT. Translating gives CASSASGADTQYF.

This sequence joins TRBV9 and TRBJ2-1, with 9 bases that match TRBD2. V lost 0 bases and J lost 8; bases outside the gene matches: 6. The germline V gene has CDR1 SGDLS and CDR2 YYNGEE. The CDR3 loop spans 15 amino acids. The CDR3 nucleotides read TGTGCCAGCAGCGTAGGGGGTAGCGGGAGATATGAGCAGTTCTTC. It codes for CASSVGGSGRYEQFF.

The gene calls are TRBV7-2 and TRBJ1-2; 10 nucleotides align to TRBD1. V was pared by 5 bases and J by 4 bases, with 7 bases of the junction left unmatched. The CDR3 has 15 amino acids. Germline V lookup: CDR1 SGHTA, CDR2 FQGNSA. The CDR3 is CASSQTGTGVYGYTF. Here the CDR3 DNA reads TGTGCCAGCAGCCAAACCGGGACAGGGGTCTATGGCTACACCTTC.

The chain uses TRBV30 and TRBJ2-5; 7 positions match TRBD2. CDR3 length: 16 amino acids. CDR1 is GTSNPN and CDR2 is SVGIG in the germline V gene (reference sequence). Trimming removed 0 bases from V and 3 bases from J; junction bases left unmatched: 10. The chain's CDR3 is CAWSVLRGTRKETQYF. In DNA form, the CDR3 reads TGTGCCTGGAGTGTACTGCGGGGGACGAGGAAAGAGACCCAGTACTTC.

The CDR3 DNA sequence: TGTGCCAGTAGTAAGGACAGGGCAACCGGGGAGACCCAGTACTTC. Translated: CASSKDRATGETQYF. This chain links TRBV19 with TRBJ2-5; 8 bases are shared with TRBD1. There are 15 residues in the CDR3. Germline values: CDR1 LNHDA, CDR2 SQIVND (reference sequence). J was trimmed by 5 bases and V by 4 bases; bases with no gene match: 9. Combining the CDR3 with reference TRBV19 and TRBJ2-5 gives the whole variable domain DGGITQSPKYLFRKEGQNVTLSCEQNLNHDAMYWYRQDPGQGLRLIYYSQIVNDFQKGDIAEGYSVSREKKESFPLTVTSAQKNPTAFYLCASSKDRATGETQYFGPGTRLLVL.